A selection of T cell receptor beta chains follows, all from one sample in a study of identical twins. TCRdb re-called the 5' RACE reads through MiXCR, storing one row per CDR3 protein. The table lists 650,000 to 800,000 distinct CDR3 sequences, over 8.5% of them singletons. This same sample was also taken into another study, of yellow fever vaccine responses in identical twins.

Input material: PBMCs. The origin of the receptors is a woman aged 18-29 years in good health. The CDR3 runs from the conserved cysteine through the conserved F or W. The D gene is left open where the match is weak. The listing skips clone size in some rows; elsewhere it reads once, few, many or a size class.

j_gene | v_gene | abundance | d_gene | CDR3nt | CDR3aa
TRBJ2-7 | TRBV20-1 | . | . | TGCAGTGCTAGAGATCTGGCGGGGAGCTACAAGCAGTACTTC | CSARDLAGSYKQYF
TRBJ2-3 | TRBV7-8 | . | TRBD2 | TGTGCCAGCAGTTTACAGCGGGGTTGGCCAGATACGCAGTATTTT | CASSLQRGWPDTQYF
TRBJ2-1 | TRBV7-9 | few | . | TGTGCCAGCAGCTTCGTTCCCGCTTCCTACAATGAGCAGTTCTTC | CASSFVPASYNEQFF
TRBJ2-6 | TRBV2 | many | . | TGTGCCAGCGGGCCTGGATTCTCTGGGGCCAACGTCCTGACTTTC | CASGPGFSGANVLTF
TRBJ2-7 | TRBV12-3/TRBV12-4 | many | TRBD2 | TGTGCCAGCAGTTTAATAGCGGGCGAGCAGTACTTC | CASSLIAGEQYF
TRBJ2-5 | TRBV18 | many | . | TGTGCCAGCAGTCCACCGGGACTTCAAGAGACCCAGTACTTC | CASSPPGLQETQYF
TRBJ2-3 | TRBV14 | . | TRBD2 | TGTGCCAGCAGCCGAGGACTAGCGGGTATCACAGATACGCAGTATTTT | CASSRGLAGITDTQYF
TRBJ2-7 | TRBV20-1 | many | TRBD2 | TGCAGTGCTAGGGTGGCTAGCGGGCCTAATAATAATCCCTACGAGCAGTACTTC | CSARVASGPNNNPYEQYF
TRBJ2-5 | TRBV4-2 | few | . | TGTGCCAGCAGCCCAGTCGGTAGCGGCGGCGGAGAGACCCAGTACTTC | CASSPVGSGGGETQYF
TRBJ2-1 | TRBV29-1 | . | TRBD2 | TGCAGCGGCAAGCGGGAGGGTCATTACAATGAGCAGTTCTTC | CSGKREGHYNEQFF
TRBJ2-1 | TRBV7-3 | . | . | TGTGCCAGCAGGCCGGGGGGCCCGGGGTCCTACAATGAGCAGTTCTTC | CASRPGGPGSYNEQFF
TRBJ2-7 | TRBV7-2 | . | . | TGTGCCAGCAGCAGGGCACAGGGTTTTGCGGCCTCCTACGAGCAGTACTTC | CASSRAQGFAASYEQYF
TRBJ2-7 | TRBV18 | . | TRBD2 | TGTGCCAGCTCACCACCGGTCGGGGGGGCCGGCGAGCAGTACTTC | CASSPPVGGAGEQYF
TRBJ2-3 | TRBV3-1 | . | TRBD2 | TGTGCCAGCAGCCAACTTTGGACTAGCGGGAGAGTTACGCAGTATTTT | CASSQLWTSGRVTQYF
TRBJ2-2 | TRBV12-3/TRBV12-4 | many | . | TGTGCCAGCAGTTTAGGACCGGCCGGGGAGCTGTTTTTT | CASSLGPAGELFF
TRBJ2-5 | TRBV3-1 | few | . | TGTGCCAGCGACCTGGACTCCCTGACTACACCCCAAGAGACCCAGTACTTC | CASDLDSLTTPQETQYF
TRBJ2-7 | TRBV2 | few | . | TGTGCCAGTTCTCGGGGGCCCGTCGACGAGCAGTACTTC | CASSRGPVDEQYF
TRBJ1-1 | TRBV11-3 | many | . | TGTGCCAGCAGCTTATACGCCGACACTGAAGCTTTCTTT | CASSLYADTEAFF
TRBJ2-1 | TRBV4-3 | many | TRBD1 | TGCGCCAGCAGCCGGACAGGCCATGAGCAGTTCTTC | CASSRTGHEQFF
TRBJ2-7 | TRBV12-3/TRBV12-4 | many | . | TGTGCCAGCAGTTTCTTGGTGGGGGGGGCCGCCTACGAGCAGTACTTC | CASSFLVGGAAYEQYF
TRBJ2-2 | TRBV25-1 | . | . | TGTGCCAGCCACCTCGGGGCGCGAGGGGAGCTGTTTTTT | CASHLGARGELFF
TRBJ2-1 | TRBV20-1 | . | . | TGCAGTGCTAGTTCCGTGGGTAGGTTCGTGGGTGAGCAGTTCTTC | CSASSVGRFVGEQFF
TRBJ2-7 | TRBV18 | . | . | TGTGCCAGCTCACAATACGAAGAGGCGCACTACGAGCAGTACTTC | CASSQYEEAHYEQYF
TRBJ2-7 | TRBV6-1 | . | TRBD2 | TGTGCCAGCAGTCGTCCCGGGACTAGCGGCACCTACGAGCAGTACTTC | CASSRPGTSGTYEQYF
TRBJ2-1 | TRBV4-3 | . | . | TGCGCCAGCAGCCAAGATGGAGGGGGAGAGAGATTCAATGAGCAGTTCTTC | CASSQDGGGERFNEQFF
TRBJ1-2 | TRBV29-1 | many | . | TGCAGCGTTGGATCTGATGTAGGGTATGGCTACACCTTC | CSVGSDVGYGYTF
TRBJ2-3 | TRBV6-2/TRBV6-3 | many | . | TGTGCCAGCAGTTACTCTACCGGGGAAGTTGGAGATACGCAGTATTTT | CASSYSTGEVGDTQYF
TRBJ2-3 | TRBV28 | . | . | TGTGCCAGCAGTTCGTTTGGGGGCCTTTTGCCCACAGATACGCAGTATTTT | CASSSFGGLLPTDTQYF
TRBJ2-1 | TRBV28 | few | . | TGTGCCAGCAGTCCCGGGAGTCACTACAATGAGCAGTTCTTC | CASSPGSHYNEQFF
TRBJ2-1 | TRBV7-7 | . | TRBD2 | TGTGCTAGCAGCCTTCTAGCGGGAGGTATAGATGAGCAGTTCTTC | CASSLLAGGIDEQFF
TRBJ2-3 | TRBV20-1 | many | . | TGCAGTGCGAGCGACAACCGGGACACCCCAGATACGCAGTATTTT | CSASDNRDTPDTQYF
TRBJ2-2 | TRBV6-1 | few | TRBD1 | TGTGCCAGCAGTCCTCTCCGGGACAGGGGATGGTCGGGGGAGCTGTTTTTT | CASSPLRDRGWSGELFF
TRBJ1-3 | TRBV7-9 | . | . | TGTGCCAGCAGGAGGGCTCCTGGAAACACCATATATTTT | CASRRAPGNTIYF
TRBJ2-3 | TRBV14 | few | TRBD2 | TGTGCCAGCAGCCAAACCCGGACTAGCACGGATACGCAGTATTTT | CASSQTRTSTDTQYF
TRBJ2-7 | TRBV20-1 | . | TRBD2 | TGCAGTGCTCGAGTCTCTAGCGGGGGGAACTACGAGCAGTACTTC | CSARVSSGGNYEQYF